These T cell receptor beta chains were read from a single sample in a study of OX40 agonist ivuxolimab in advanced cancers. This table comes from immunoSEQ multiplex PCR, and its TCRdb copy is limited to in-frame clones, with some not included. Here the sample spans tens of thousands of clones, around 88% being singletons. The specimen comprised CD4+ or CD8+ T cells sorted from blood, sampled in a trial of the OX40 agonist ivuxolimab. The source is an adult with an advanced solid tumor such as melanoma, head and neck, liver or kidney cancer. The CDR3 runs from the conserved cysteine through the conserved F or W. Fields, in order: CDR3 DNA, CDR3 protein, D gene, V gene, clone size, J gene. D genes are given only for firm matches. Rows may omit the clone size; those that give it use once, few, many or a size class.

TGTGCCAGCAGCGTAGAGGGGGTATCTGGAAACACCATATATTTT | CASSVEGVSGNTIYF | NA | TRBV9 | NA | TRBJ1-3
TGTGCCAGCAGTTTATCGGCAGGCTATGGCTACACCTTC | CASSLSAGYGYTF | NA | TRBV27 | NA | TRBJ1-2
TGCGCCAGCAGCTTGGCCCCGGTGTTTCGGGAGACCCAGTACTTC | CASSLAPVFRETQYF | NA | TRBV5-1 | NA | TRBJ2-5
TGTGCCAGCTCACCAATGAGGGTTTCCTCTGGGGCCAACGTCCTGACTTTC | CASSPMRVSSGANVLTF | NA | TRBV18 | NA | TRBJ2-6
TGCGCCAGCAGCCTAGGGGGCGCAGGGGCCAACGTCCTGACTTTC | CASSLGGAGANVLTF | TRBD1 | TRBV5-1 | NA | TRBJ2-6
TGTGCCAGCACTCGGGACACCCTTCAGCCCCAGCATTTT | CASTRDTLQPQHF | NA | TRBV6-1 | few | TRBJ1-5
TGTGCCAGCAGACTGGGACAGAACTATGGCTACACCTTC | CASRLGQNYGYTF | TRBD1 | TRBV28 | NA | TRBJ1-2
TGTGCCAGCAGTTTACAGGGTCCCCCCAACGAGCAGTACTTC | CASSLQGPPNEQYF | NA | TRBV28 | NA | TRBJ2-7
TGTGCCAGCAGTTTATCCGATCAGCCCCAGCATTTT | CASSLSDQPQHF | NA | TRBV28 | NA | TRBJ1-5
TGCGCCAGCAGCAGAGACGGAGTACAAGAGACCCAGTACTTC | CASSRDGVQETQYF | NA | TRBV5-1 | NA | TRBJ2-5
TGTGCCAGCAGTGGACAGGGCGTGGGCACCGGGGAGCTGTTTTTT | CASSGQGVGTGELFF | TRBD1 | TRBV28 | NA | TRBJ2-2
TGCGCCAGCAGCTTGGCCGGGACTAGCGGAACTAGCACAGATACGCAGTATTTT | CASSLAGTSGTSTDTQYF | TRBD2 | TRBV5-1 | NA | TRBJ2-3
TGTGCCACCAGCAGGCCCTCTAGACAGGGGTTACGGATGGAGCAGTACTTC | CATSRPSRQGLRMEQYF | TRBD1 | TRBV15 | NA | TRBJ2-7
TGTGCAAGTCGCTTGGGACTAGCCGAGCTAAGGGGGGCCAAAAACATTCAGTACTTC | CASRLGLAELRGAKNIQYF | NA | TRBV12-2 | few | TRBJ2-4
TGTGCCAGCAGCGTAGGGGATGGAAGGGATCAGCCCCAGCATTTT | CASSVGDGRDQPQHF | NA | TRBV9 | NA | TRBJ1-5
TGTGCCAGCTCACCCGGGACAGTTAATGAAAAACTGTTTTTT | CASSPGTVNEKLFF | TRBD1 | TRBV18 | NA | TRBJ1-4
TGCGCCAGCAGCTTGCGGGGGGGCTCCTACGAGCAGTACTTC | CASSLRGGSYEQYF | TRBD2 | TRBV5-1 | NA | TRBJ2-7
TGTGCCAGCAGCCCCGGACTAGCGGGAGGGCCGGGGGAGACCCAGTACTTC | CASSPGLAGGPGETQYF | TRBD2 | TRBV2 | NA | TRBJ2-5
TGTGCCAGCAGTTACTCCTCGGGTAGGGAGCAGTACTTC | CASSYSSGREQYF | NA | TRBV6-5 | NA | TRBJ2-7
TGTGCCAGCAGCTTAGGGAGGACGTCCCTCGAGCAGTACTTC | CASSLGRTSLEQYF | NA | TRBV7-2 | NA | TRBJ2-7
TGTGCCAGCAGCGAAGACAGGGGCAATCAGGATACGCAGTATTTT | CASSEDRGNQDTQYF | TRBD1 | TRBV7-9 | NA | TRBJ2-3
TGTGCCAGCAGACCTACCGGGGCCCAAGAGACCCAGTACTTC | CASRPTGAQETQYF | NA | TRBV6-5 | NA | TRBJ2-5
TGTGCCAGCAGCTCGGACATGGCCCTCGCGGAGCAGTACTTC | CASSSDMALAEQYF | NA | TRBV5-4 | NA | TRBJ2-7
TGTGCCAGCAGCGTTCAAGGGGGTTCCTACGAGCAGTACTTC | CASSVQGGSYEQYF | NA | TRBV5-4 | NA | TRBJ2-7
TGTGCCAGCAGTTCATCCGGGACTAGCGGGAGCCGAGATACGCAGTATTTT | CASSSSGTSGSRDTQYF | TRBD2 | TRBV27 | NA | TRBJ2-3
TGTGCCAGCAGTCAGCGGGACAGGGCTGTCTATGGCTACACCTTC | CASSQRDRAVYGYTF | TRBD1 | TRBV28 | NA | TRBJ1-2
TGTGCCAGCAGCTTAGTAGGCCTAGCGGGGGACAATGAGCAGTTCTTC | CASSLVGLAGDNEQFF | TRBD2 | TRBV7-2 | NA | TRBJ2-1